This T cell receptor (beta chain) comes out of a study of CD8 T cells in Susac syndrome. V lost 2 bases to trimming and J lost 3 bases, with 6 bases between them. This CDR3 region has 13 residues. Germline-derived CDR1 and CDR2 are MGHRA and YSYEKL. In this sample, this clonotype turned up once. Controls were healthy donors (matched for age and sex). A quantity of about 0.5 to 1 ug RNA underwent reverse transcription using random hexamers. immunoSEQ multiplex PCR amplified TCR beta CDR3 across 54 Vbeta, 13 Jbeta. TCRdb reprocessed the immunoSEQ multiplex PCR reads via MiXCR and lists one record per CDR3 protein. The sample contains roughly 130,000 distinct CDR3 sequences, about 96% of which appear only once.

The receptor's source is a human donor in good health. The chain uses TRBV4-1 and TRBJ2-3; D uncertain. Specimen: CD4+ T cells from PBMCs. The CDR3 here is CASSQPITDTQYF. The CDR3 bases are TGCGCCAGCAGCCAACCAATTACAGATACGCAGTATTTT.